The 4 T cell receptor beta chains in this list originate from one sample, sequenced in a study of blood T cell repertoires in COVID-19. The table came from immunoSEQ multiplex PCR; TCRdb's copy has only in-frame clones and leaves some out. The table shows approximately 200,000 clones, with approximately 84% occurring only once. The sequenced material came from peripheral blood. These receptors all come from a middle-aged man with active or convalescent COVID-19.

This clone was observed once. The chain uses TRBV14 and TRBJ2-4; 10 bases agree with TRBD2. This CDR3 contains 20 residues. The V and J ends lost 2 bases and 0 bases, in that order; junction bases with no gene match: 13. Germline CDR1 SGHDN, CDR2 FVKESK. The CDR3 protein is CASSQSHRGLAGVAKNIQYF. The CDR3 DNA sequence: TGTGCCAGCAGCCAAAGCCATCGGGGCCTAGCGGGAGTAGCCAAAAACATTCAGTACTTC.

The chain carries TRBV28 and TRBJ1-1, with D uncertain. CDR1 and CDR2 from the germline V gene are MDHEN and SYDVKM. Trimming pared 2 bases from V and 8 bases from J, leaving 6 bases between. The CDR3 contains 11 residues. The CDR3 nucleotides read TGTGCCAGCAGTTTAGCGGTCGAAGCTTTCTTT. This sequence encodes CASSLAVEAFF. Full variable domain (rest looked up from reference TRBV28 and TRBJ1-1): DVKVTQSSRYLVKRTGEKVFLECVQDMDHENMFWYRQDPGLGLRLIYFSYDVKMKEKGDIPEGYSVSREKKERFSLILESASTNQTSMYLCASSLAVEAFFGQGTRLTVV.

The rearrangement joins TRBV5-1 to TRBJ2-2; tentative D call: TRBD1 (6 bases). The V gene lost 0 bases and the J gene lost 4 bases, with 13 bases spanning the gap. The CDR3 runs 16 residues. Germline lookup yields CDR1 SGHRS and CDR2 YFSETQ. CDR3 DNA: TGCGCCAGCAGCTTGGGCCACACAGGGACCACCGGGGAGCTGTTTTTT. As protein: CASSLGHTGTTGELFF.

The chain joins TRBV18 to TRBJ1-5; perhaps TRBD1 as D (6 bases). Germline V gives CDR1 KGHSH, CDR2 LQKENI. V dropped 4 bases and J dropped 0 bases, with 7 bases sitting between them. The CDR3 sequence is 14 residues long. The CDR3 reads CASSRTDSNQPQHF. The DNA of the CDR3 is TGTGCCAGCTCACGGACAGATAGCAATCAGCCCCAGCATTTT.